This T cell receptor (beta chain) was sequenced in a study of blood T cell repertoires in COVID-19. Across the study: Samples came from the United States, Italy and Spain, spanning acute and convalescent COVID-19. The analysed material was cDNA or gDNA that came from T cells, B-cell-depleted T cells, or PBMCs.

Authors' data handling: Using reference gene primer amplification, nucleated cell counts were estimated. Some clones are missing from TCRdb's copy, which holds only in-frame ones; the method was immunoSEQ multiplex PCR. V and J calls and clone size are those listed in that table; D and trimming were worked out from the DNA. The table includes 150,000 to 200,000 clones, 70% to 85% detected once. The sequence derives from a woman in her 30s with acute or convalescent COVID-19. The sequencing sample was made of peripheral blood.

DNA of the CDR3: TGTGCCAGCAGCTTACTAGCCCGGGAGACCCAGTACTTC. This translates into CASSLLARETQYF. The chain uses TRBV7-2 and TRBJ2-5, with D maybe TRBD2 (5 bases). Trimming removed 2 bases at V and 5 bases at J, with 9 bases between. CDR1 and CDR2 from the germline V gene are SGHTA and FQGNSA. The CDR3 runs 13 residues.